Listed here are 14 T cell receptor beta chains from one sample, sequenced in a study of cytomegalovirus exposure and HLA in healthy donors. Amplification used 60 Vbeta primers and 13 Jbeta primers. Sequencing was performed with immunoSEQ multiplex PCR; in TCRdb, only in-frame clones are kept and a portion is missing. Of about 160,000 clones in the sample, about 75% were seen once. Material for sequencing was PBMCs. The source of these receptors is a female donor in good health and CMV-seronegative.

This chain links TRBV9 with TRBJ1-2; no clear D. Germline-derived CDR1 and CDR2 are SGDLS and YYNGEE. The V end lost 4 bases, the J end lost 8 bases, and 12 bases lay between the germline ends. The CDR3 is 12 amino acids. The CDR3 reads CASSRSTGGYTF. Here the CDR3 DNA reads TGTGCCAGCAGCAGATCGACCGGGGGCTACACCTTC.

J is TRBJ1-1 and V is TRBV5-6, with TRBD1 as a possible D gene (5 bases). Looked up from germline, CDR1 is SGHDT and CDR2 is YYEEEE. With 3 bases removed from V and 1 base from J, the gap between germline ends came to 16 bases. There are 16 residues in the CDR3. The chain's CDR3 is CASSSGGGGRNTEAFF. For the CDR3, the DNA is TGTGCCAGCAGCTCGGGTGGGGGGGGAAGGAACACTGAAGCTTTCTTT.

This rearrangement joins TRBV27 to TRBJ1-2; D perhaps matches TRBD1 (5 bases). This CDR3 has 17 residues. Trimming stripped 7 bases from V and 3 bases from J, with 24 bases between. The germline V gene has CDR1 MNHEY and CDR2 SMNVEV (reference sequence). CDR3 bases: TGTGCCAGCACTACTTTAGGGGTAGGGCGCAACTACTATGGCTACACCTTC. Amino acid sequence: CASTTLGVGRNYYGYTF.

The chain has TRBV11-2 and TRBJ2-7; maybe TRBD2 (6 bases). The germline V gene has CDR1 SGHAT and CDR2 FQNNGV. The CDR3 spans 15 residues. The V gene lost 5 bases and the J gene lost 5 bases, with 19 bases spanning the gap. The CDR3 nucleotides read TGTGCCAGCAGCCCCCACGGGAGTGGTTTGGACGAGCAGTACTTC. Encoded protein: CASSPHGSGLDEQYF.

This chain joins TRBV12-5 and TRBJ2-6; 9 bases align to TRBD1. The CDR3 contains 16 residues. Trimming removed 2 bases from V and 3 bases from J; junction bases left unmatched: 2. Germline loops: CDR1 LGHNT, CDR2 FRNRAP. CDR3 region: CASGLRTGVGANVLTF. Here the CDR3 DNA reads TGTGCTAGTGGTTTGAGGACAGGGGTTGGGGCCAACGTCCTGACTTTC. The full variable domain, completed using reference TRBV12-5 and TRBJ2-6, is DARVTQTPRHKVTEMGQEVTMRCQPILGHNTVFWYRQTMMQGLELLAYFRNRAPLDDSGMPKDRFSAEMPDATLATLKIQPSEPRDSAVYFCASGLRTGVGANVLTFGAGSRLTVL.

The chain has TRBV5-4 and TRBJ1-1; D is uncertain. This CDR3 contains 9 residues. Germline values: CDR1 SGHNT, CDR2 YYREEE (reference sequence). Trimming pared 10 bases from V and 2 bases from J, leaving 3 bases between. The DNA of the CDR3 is TGTGCCTCTAACACTGAAGCTTTCTTT. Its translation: CASNTEAFF.

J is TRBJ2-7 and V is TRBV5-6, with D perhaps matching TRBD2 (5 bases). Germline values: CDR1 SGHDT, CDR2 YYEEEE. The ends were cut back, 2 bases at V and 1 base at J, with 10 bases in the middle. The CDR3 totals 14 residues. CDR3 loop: CASSFTSLSYEQYF. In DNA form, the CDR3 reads TGTGCCAGCAGCTTTACTAGTCTTTCCTACGAGCAGTACTTC.

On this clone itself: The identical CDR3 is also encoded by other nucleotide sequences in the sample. CDR3: CASRTGQGNSPLHF. In nucleotides, the CDR3 is TGCGCCAGCAGGACGGGACAGGGGAATTCACCCCTCCACTTT. The chain recombines TRBV5-1 with TRBJ1-6; 10 bases match TRBD1. With 5 bases clipped from V and 7 bases from J, the junction kept 3 bases outside the gene matches. CDR1 is SGHRS and CDR2 is YFSETQ in the germline V gene. This CDR3 is 14 amino acids long.

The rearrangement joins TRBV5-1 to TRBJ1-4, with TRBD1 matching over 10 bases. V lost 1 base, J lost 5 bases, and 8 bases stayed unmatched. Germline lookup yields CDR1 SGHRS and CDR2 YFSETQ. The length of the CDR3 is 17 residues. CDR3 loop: CASSLFGTGVDNEKLFF. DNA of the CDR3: TGCGCCAGCAGCTTGTTCGGGACAGGGGTCGACAATGAAAAACTGTTTTTT.

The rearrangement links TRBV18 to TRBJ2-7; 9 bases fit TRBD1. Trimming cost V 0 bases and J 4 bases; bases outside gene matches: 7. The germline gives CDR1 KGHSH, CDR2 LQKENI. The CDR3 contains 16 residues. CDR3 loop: CASSPPRDRVPYEQYF. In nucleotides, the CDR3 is TGTGCCAGCTCACCACCCCGGGACAGGGTCCCATACGAGCAGTACTTC.

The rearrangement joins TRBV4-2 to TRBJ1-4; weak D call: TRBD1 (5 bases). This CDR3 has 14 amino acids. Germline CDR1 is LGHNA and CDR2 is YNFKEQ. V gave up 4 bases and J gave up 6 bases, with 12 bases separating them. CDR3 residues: CASSPAGGYEKLFF. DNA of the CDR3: TGTGCCAGCAGCCCAGCGGGGGGGTATGAAAAACTGTTTTTT.

The CDR3 is CASSTNGGNYEQYF. The CDR3 nucleotides read TGTGCCAGTAGTACAAACGGCGGTAACTACGAGCAGTACTTC. The chain couples TRBV19 to TRBJ2-7; D unresolved. CDR1 and CDR2 from the germline V gene are LNHDA and SQIVND (reference sequence). The CDR3 is 14 residues long. V was pared by 4 bases and J by 3 bases, with 13 bases between.

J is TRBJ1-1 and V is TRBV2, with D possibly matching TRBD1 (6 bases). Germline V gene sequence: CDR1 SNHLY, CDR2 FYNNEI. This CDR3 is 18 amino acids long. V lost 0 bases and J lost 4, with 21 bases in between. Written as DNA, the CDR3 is TGTGCCAGCAGTGAAGCGCTTCAGGGGCTGGGGATTAGCACTGAAGCTTTCTTT. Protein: CASSEALQGLGISTEAFF.

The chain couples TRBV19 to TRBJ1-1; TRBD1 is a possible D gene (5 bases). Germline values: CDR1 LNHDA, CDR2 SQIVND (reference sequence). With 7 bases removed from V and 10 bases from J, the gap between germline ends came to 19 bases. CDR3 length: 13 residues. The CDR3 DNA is TGTGCCAGTAATTATAGGGGAGGCTATGGAGCTTTCTTT. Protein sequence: CASNYRGGYGAFF.